This T cell receptor (beta chain) was recorded in a study of blood T cells in healthy people across ages. This CDR3 is built from 17 residues. CDR1 is SGHRS, CDR2 YFSETQ, per germline. The ends lost 1 base at V and 0 bases at J; junction bases unmatched: 4. Aged roughly 6 to 90, donors were systemically healthy Caucasians from Russia. The study isolated at least 6.5 million PBMCs from each sample. Many counts were recorded for this clonotype. Then a second PCR, running about 6 to 11 cycles, was carried out with a sample-barcoded 5' primer and a J-beta primer mix. A tag from a template-switch adaptor with 12 random nucleotides marked each cDNA molecule. Each single sample gave us at least 3 million CDR3-containing paired-end reads. Each CDR3 protein is one row after TCRdb ran MiXCR on the 5' RACE reads. The table includes hundreds of thousands of distinct CDR3 sequences, more than 25% detected once.

The sequence was collected from a woman older than 75 in good health. The genes are TRBV5-1 and TRBJ2-1, with 10 bases lining up with TRBD2. The sequencing input was blood. CDR3 protein: CASSLTAGGPSYNEQFF. In DNA form, the CDR3 reads TGCGCCAGCAGCTTGACAGCGGGGGGGCCCTCCTACAATGAGCAGTTCTTC.